The clone carrying this T cell receptor (beta chain) has at least ten counts. Antigen specificity is unknown. Synthesis of cDNA was performed by 5'RACE using 10-nucleotide random UMIs. TCRdb ran MiXCR on the 5' RACE reads and lists one entry per CDR3 protein. The sample lists around 25,000 distinct CDR3 sequences, less than 15% seen once, with over 10% in the top ten. The study built unsorted libraries from 2 million PBMCs kept at -80 C. Germline loops: CDR1 SSHAT, CDR2 FNYEAQ (reference sequence). This CDR3 spans 13 amino acids. Deletions cut 4 bases from V and 1 base from J, with 4 bases between. The data were taken from a study of neurological immune-mediated disorders. Whole-study findings and limits: The level of TCR clonal expansion was highest in patients with HTLV-1-associated myelopathy and lowest in multiple sclerosis, where it fell below the level seen in healthy controls.

Sequences were obtained from PBMCs. The sequence derives from a woman between 55 and 75 years old with HTLV-1-associated myelopathy (HAM/TSP). V is TRBV7-7 and J is TRBJ2-2; no clear D. CDR3 in amino acids: CASSSGNTGELFF. CDR3 sequence (DNA): TGTGCCAGCAGCTCCGGGAACACCGGGGAGCTGTTTTTT.